The 9 T cell receptor beta chains reported below all come from one sample, sequenced in a study of tumor-infiltrating lymphocytes in oesophageal squamous cell carcinoma. One entry per CDR3 protein results from TCRdb running MiXCR on the PCR reads. This table has fewer than 20,000 distinct CDR3 sequences, over 40% appearing once. What was sequenced was esophageal tumor tissue. These receptors were collected from a male donor with esophageal squamous cell carcinoma.

The chain couples TRBV7-2 to TRBJ2-3, with no clear D. Trimming shortened V by 3 bases and J by 6 bases, and 4 bases separated the two germline ends. The CDR3 is made up of 11 amino acids. Germline V lookup: CDR1 SGHTA, CDR2 FQGNSA. The CDR3 loop is CASSFFDTQYF. The CDR3 DNA is TGTGCCAGCAGCTTTTTTGATACGCAGTATTTT.

The chain is built from TRBV7-3 and TRBJ2-3, with D perhaps matching TRBD2 (5 bases). This CDR3 is 15 amino acids long. Germline V gene data show CDR1 as SGHTA and CDR2 as FQGTGA. V gave up 5 bases and J gave up 0 bases, with 12 bases separating them. The CDR3 sequence: CASSHWAGSTDTQYF. In DNA form, the CDR3 reads TGTGCCAGCAGCCATTGGGCGGGTAGCACAGATACGCAGTATTTT. The full variable domain, rest sourced from reference TRBV7-3 and TRBJ2-3, is GAGVSQTPSNKVTEKGKYVELRCDPISGHTALYWYRQSLGQGPEFLIYFQGTGAADDSGLPNDRFFAVRPEGSVSTLKIQRTERGDSAVYLCASSHWAGSTDTQYFGPGTRLTVL.

The table lists this clonotype with many counts. The genes are TRBV6-1 and TRBJ1-5; D gene ambiguous. Germline V gene data show CDR1 as MNHNS and CDR2 as SASEGT. The CDR3 is 14 residues long. Trimming took 5 bases from V and 4 from J, leaving 12 bases between them. CDR3 nucleotide sequence: TGTGCCAGCAGTTTCGGCGGTTCAAATCAGCCCCAGCATTTT. It yields the protein CASSFGGSNQPQHF.

The rearrangement joins TRBV6-8 to TRBJ2-5, with a possible D match to TRBD2 (6 bases). Germline assignment: CDR1 MNHGY and CDR2 SAAAGT. The V gene lost 6 bases and the J gene lost 5 bases, with 10 bases spanning the gap. This CDR3 is 12 amino acids long. The CDR3 sequence is CASSRDFETQYF. DNA for the CDR3: TGTGCCAGCAGCCGGGACTTTGAGACCCAGTACTTC.

The chain links TRBV7-2 to TRBJ2-3; 10 bases line up with TRBD2. The J call may be faulty, since TRBJ2-5 better matches the DNA end. The CDR3 contains 15 residues. CDR1 and CDR2 from the germline V gene are SGHTA and FQGNSA. CDR3 sequence: CASSLGLAAQETQYF. CDR3 sequence (DNA): TGTGCCAGCAGCCTCGGACTAGCGGCACAAGAGACCCAGTACTTC.

This clonotype was counted a few times. The chain employs TRBV7-2 and TRBJ2-6; D possibly uses TRBD1 or TRBD2 (5 bases each). The last part of the DNA fits TRBJ2-1 better; the J call may be wrong. The CDR3 runs to 14 residues. Germline CDR1 SGHTA, CDR2 FQGNSA. As DNA, the CDR3 is TGTGCCAGCAGCTTCCGGGACCAAAACGATGAGCAGTTCTTC. Translation gives CASSFRDQNDEQFF.

This clonotype was seen repeatedly, ten times or more. The chain carries TRBV5-1 and TRBJ2-7; D is unresolved. Germline V gene lookup returns CDR1 SGHRS and CDR2 YFSETQ. This CDR3 spans 14 amino acids. V was pared by 0 bases and J by 0 bases, with 7 bases between. The CDR3 DNA reads TGCGCCAGCAGCTTGGCCGGCGACTCCTACGAGCAGTACTTC. It encodes CASSLAGDSYEQYF.

The genes are TRBV6-1 and TRBJ2-3; 11 bases are shared with TRBD2. V lost 7 bases to trimming and J lost 7 bases; unmatched junction nucleotides: 13. Germline V lookup: CDR1 MNHNS, CDR2 SASEGT. CDR3 size: 16 residues. CDR3 protein: CASNSPPGLAANTQYF. The DNA for the CDR3 is TGTGCCAGCAACAGCCCCCCGGGACTAGCGGCAAATACGCAGTATTTT.

This clonotype was picked up a small number of times. The chain has TRBV7-6 and TRBJ2-1; D gene uncertain. TRBJ2-6 matches the DNA end more closely, so the J call is doubtful. The CDR3 extends over 15 amino acids. Germline V gene lookup returns CDR1 SGHVS and CDR2 FNYEAQ. CDR3 DNA: TGTGCCAGCAGCTTAACGAATTCTGGGGCCAACGTCCTGACTTTC. This encodes CASSLTNSGANVLTF.